Listed below are T cell receptor beta chains from one sample, sequenced in a study of blood T cell repertoires in COVID-19. Profiling relied on immunoSEQ multiplex PCR, and the TCRdb table lists in-frame clones only, not all of them. The sample records under 25,000 clones, around 86% being singletons. The sequencing sample was made of peripheral blood. All receptors come from a woman in her 70s with active COVID-19. Each CDR3 is given with its conserved first and last residue. Each record gives: D gene, clone size, V gene, J gene, CDR3 protein, CDR3 DNA. The D gene is left open where the match is weak. Not every row has a clone size; where given, it reads once, few, many or a size class.

-	-	TRBV13	TRBJ2-7	CASSLNPGSSYEQYF	TGTGCCAGCAGCTTAAACCCGGGGAGCTCCTACGAGCAGTACTTC
-	-	TRBV7-2	TRBJ2-6	CASSFGARPGSGANVLTF	TGTGCCAGCAGCTTCGGTGCCCGACCAGGAAGTGGGGCCAACGTCCTGACTTTC
TRBD1	-	TRBV23-1	TRBJ2-7	CASRQGGEQYF	TGCGCCAGCAGACAGGGGGGCGAGCAGTACTTC
-	-	TRBV2	TRBJ1-5	CASSTRVGGSNQPQHF	TGTGCCAGCAGTACCCGAGTGGGCGGGAGCAATCAGCCCCAGCATTTT
TRBD1	-	TRBV11-2	TRBJ2-1	CASSLGGTGSYNEQFF	TGTGCCAGCAGCTTAGGGGGGACAGGGTCCTACAATGAGCAGTTCTTC
TRBD2	-	TRBV4-2	TRBJ2-7	CASSQDLAGGTPYEQYF	TGTGCCAGCAGCCAAGATCTGGCGGGGGGCACACCTTACGAGCAGTACTTC
TRBD2	-	TRBV5-1	TRBJ2-7	CASSLGGTRYEQYF	TGCGCCAGCAGCTTGGGGGGGACTAGGTACGAGCAGTACTTC
TRBD1	-	TRBV7-2	TRBJ1-2	CASSLIPGQTSGSYTF	TGTGCCAGCAGCTTAATCCCGGGACAGACTTCTGGTAGCTACACCTTC
-	once	TRBV19	TRBJ1-6	CASSIWTLNSPLHF	TGTGCCAGTAGTATATGGACACTTAATTCACCCCTCCACTTT
TRBD2	-	TRBV9	TRBJ2-3	CASSVRTSGGPATDTQYF	TGTGCCAGCAGCGTACGGACTAGCGGGGGCCCCGCCACAGATACGCAGTATTTT
-	once	TRBV6-5	TRBJ2-7	CASSLGLQLYEQYF	TGTGCCAGCAGTTTGGGGCTCCAGCTCTACGAGCAGTACTTC
-	-	TRBV7-2	TRBJ2-1	CASSTPLLAGEQFF	TGTGCCAGCAGCACGCCACTACTAGCAGGCGAGCAGTTCTTC
TRBD2	-	TRBV29-1	TRBJ2-7	CSVGGGREQYF	TGCAGCGTGGGGGGGGGACGCGAGCAGTACTTC
-	-	TRBV6-6	TRBJ1-5	CASSYTGLDSNQPQHF	TGTGCCAGCAGTTACACGGGACTGGATAGCAATCAGCCCCAGCATTTT
TRBD1	-	TRBV19	TRBJ1-6	CASSIQGAGNSPLHF	TGTGCCAGTAGTATCCAGGGGGCGGGTAATTCACCCCTCCACTTT
-	-	TRBV29-1	TRBJ1-5	CSAGYSNQPQHF	TGCAGCGCGGGATATAGCAATCAGCCCCAGCATTTT
TRBD2	-	TRBV4-3	TRBJ2-7	CASSLLGTSGDEQYF	TGCGCCAGCAGCCTTCTCGGGACTAGCGGGGACGAGCAGTACTTC
TRBD1	few	TRBV5-1	TRBJ2-1	CASSRAGTGEETFF	TGCGCCAGCAGCCGGGCCGGGACAGGGGAGGAGACGTTCTTC
TRBD1	-	TRBV5-6	TRBJ2-4	CASTLLRTGWRNIQYF	TGTGCCAGCACCCTTCTCCGGACAGGGTGGCGAAACATTCAGTACTTC
-	-	TRBV6-2/TRBV6-3	TRBJ1-2	CASSSNRETYGYTF	TGTGCCAGCAGTTCGAACAGGGAAACCTATGGCTACACCTTC
-	-	TRBV5-4	TRBJ2-3	CASSPSRRQGTDTQYF	TGTGCCAGCAGCCCGTCCCGTCGACAGGGCACAGATACGCAGTATTTT
TRBD2	once	TRBV2	TRBJ2-1	CASSELTSAFYNEQFF	TGTGCCAGCAGTGAGCTGACTAGCGCCTTCTACAATGAGCAGTTCTTC
TRBD2	once	TRBV7-2	TRBJ2-1	CASSVNPGLAGGIWFF	TGTGCCAGCAGCGTTAATCCGGGACTAGCGGGGGGCATCTGGTTCTTC
-	-	TRBV9	TRBJ1-1	CASSEFGQGSEAFF	TGTGCCAGCAGCGAGTTTGGGCAGGGTAGTGAAGCTTTCTTT
TRBD1	-	TRBV11-3	TRBJ1-5	CASSLPPPDRGRWNQPQHF	TGTGCCAGCAGCTTACCCCCCCCGGACAGGGGGCGTTGGAATCAGCCCCAGCATTTT
TRBD1	-	TRBV6-2/TRBV6-3	TRBJ1-6	CASSYPPDRGDYNSPLHF	TGTGCCAGCAGTTACCCGCCGGACAGGGGGGACTATAATTCACCCCTCCACTTT
-	-	TRBV15	TRBJ1-6	CATSRVRNSPLHF	TGTGCCACCAGCAGAGTGCGTAATTCACCCCTCCACTTT
-	-	TRBV9	TRBJ2-5	CASSVQGGGYQETQYF	TGTGCCAGCAGCGTCCAGGGTGGGGGGTACCAAGAGACCCAGTACTTC
TRBD2	-	TRBV10-3	TRBJ2-3	CAISESDSGGAGTQYF	TGTGCCATCAGTGAGTCGGATAGCGGGGGGGCAGGTACGCAGTATTTT
-	-	TRBV27	TRBJ2-5	CASSPRDTIKQETQYF	TGTGCCAGCAGTCCGAGGGACACAATTAAACAAGAGACCCAGTACTTC
TRBD1	-	TRBV4-1	TRBJ2-7	CASSQAEGQSYEQYF	TGCGCCAGCAGCCAGGCAGAGGGACAGTCCTACGAGCAGTACTTC
-	-	TRBV5-5	TRBJ1-5	CAITGLLNQPQHF	TGTGCCATAACGGGACTATTAAATCAGCCCCAGCATTTT
TRBD1	-	TRBV7-2	TRBJ1-1	CASSTTGGGTEAFF	TGTGCCAGCAGCACTACAGGGGGCGGCACTGAAGCTTTCTTT
-	-	TRBV7-2	TRBJ2-3	CASNLAGRATQYF	TGTGCCAGCAACCTCGCGGGGCGGGCTACGCAGTATTTT
-	-	TRBV11-2	TRBJ2-3	CASSPGSRQYF	TGTGCCAGCAGCCCGGGGTCCCGTCAGTATTTT
TRBD2	-	TRBV5-1	TRBJ2-2	CASSPRNSGVFTGELFF	TGCGCCAGCAGTCCTAGGAATAGCGGGGTTTTCACCGGGGAGCTGTTTTTT
TRBD1	-	TRBV7-7	TRBJ2-3	CASSRGTGRTDTQYF	TGTGCTAGCAGCCGAGGGACAGGGAGAACAGATACGCAGTATTTT
TRBD2	-	TRBV5-1	TRBJ2-1	CASSAAGGYNEQFF	TGCGCCAGCAGTGCGGCGGGGGGCTACAATGAGCAGTTCTTC
TRBD1	-	TRBV5-6	TRBJ2-1	CASSTSTGGSYNEQFF	TGTGCCAGCAGCACCTCGACAGGGGGCTCCTACAATGAGCAGTTCTTC
-	-	TRBV2	TRBJ1-1	CASSEADGRSNTEAFF	TGTGCCAGCAGTGAAGCCGATGGCAGATCGAACACTGAAGCTTTCTTT
TRBD1	-	TRBV25-1	TRBJ1-2	CASRGQGDYGYTF	TGTGCCAGCAGGGGACAGGGGGACTATGGCTACACCTTC
-	-	TRBV2	TRBJ2-5	CASSGDGGGMYF	TGTGCCAGCAGTGGAGACGGAGGGGGCATGTACTTC
TRBD1	-	TRBV12-3/TRBV12-4	TRBJ2-4	CASSYGQGYIQYF	TGTGCCAGCAGTTACGGACAGGGTTACATTCAGTACTTC
TRBD1	-	TRBV5-8	TRBJ1-5	CASGDRGGGGNQPQHF	TGTGCCAGCGGGGACAGGGGGGGTGGTGGCAATCAGCCCCAGCATTTT